The 11 T cell receptor beta chains reported below all come from one sample, sequenced in a study of monozygotic twins with inflammatory bowel disease. TCRdb processed the 5' RACE reads again and assigns one entry to each CDR3 protein, with no DNA. This sample's table reports over 150,000 distinct CDR3 sequences. Input material: blood. Receptors were obtained from a human donor with ulcerative colitis or Crohn's disease, or a healthy co-twin of an affected twin (not recorded which).

The rearrangement links TRBV3-1 to TRBJ2-2; TCRdb indicates TRBD1, and absent DNA this call remains unverified. Germline CDR1 is LGHDT and CDR2 is YNNKEL (reference sequence). The CDR3 length is 17 residues. CDR3 loop: CASSLLRAGAYGGELFF.

V and J are TRBV24-1 and TRBJ2-1; TCRdb calls TRBD1, which cannot be checked without DNA. The germline V gene encodes CDR1 KGHDR and CDR2 SFDVKD. This CDR3 region has 16 residues. The CDR3 loop reads CATSDPGTVVNNEQFF.

The chain has TRBV12-3 or TRBV12-4 and TRBJ2-1; TCRdb designates TRBD1, a call that cannot be tested without DNA. CDR3 length: 15 residues. The CDR3 spells CASRGWGAAYNEQFF.

The chain carries TRBV19 and TRBJ2-1; the TRBD2 assignment by TCRdb is unverifiable without DNA. CDR1 is LNHDA and CDR2 is SQIVND in the germline V gene (reference sequence). This CDR3 region has 16 residues. The CDR3 reads CATSEGSPFLYNEQFF.

This sequence joins TRBV12-3 or TRBV12-4 and TRBJ1-1. The CDR3 covers 13 residues. The CDR3 loop is CASSLVQSLGAFF.

The chain uses TRBV28 and TRBJ2-7. Germline CDR1 and CDR2: MDHEN and SYDVKM. This CDR3 is built from 13 residues. The CDR3 here is CASSLGRTAGQYF.

The chain recombines TRBV4-2 with TRBJ2-3; TCRdb picks TRBD1, but there is no DNA to check that call. The CDR3 is 15 amino acids. From germline, CDR1 is LGHNA and CDR2 YNFKEQ. The CDR3 is CASSQEGRGADTQYF.

This chain uses TRBV19 with TRBJ2-5; without DNA, the TCRdb call of TRBD2 cannot be checked. Germline lookup yields CDR1 LNHDA and CDR2 SQIVND (reference sequence). The CDR3 has 15 residues. CDR3 loop: CASSMALAGLETQYF.

V is TRBV19 and J is TRBJ2-1; checking the TCRdb D call of TRBD1 is not possible without DNA. The CDR3 covers 16 residues. Germline-derived CDR1 and CDR2 are LNHDA and SQIVND (reference sequence). CDR3: CASSNTGTGSYNEQFF.

CDR3: CASSEDRNTEAFF. The chain couples TRBV13 to TRBJ1-1; checking the TCRdb D call of TRBD1 is not possible without DNA. The germline V gene encodes CDR1 PRHDT and CDR2 FYEKMQ (reference sequence). This CDR3 comprises 13 residues. Full variable domain (outside the CDR3, taken from reference TRBV13 and TRBJ1-1): AAGVIQSPRHLIKEKRETATLKCYPIPRHDTVYWYQQGPGQDPQFLISFYEKMQSDKGSIPDRFSAQQFSDYHSELNMSSLELGDSALYFCASSEDRNTEAFFGQGTRLTVV.

V is TRBV24-1 and J is TRBJ2-1. The CDR3 has 16 residues. The germline gives CDR1 KGHDR, CDR2 SFDVKD. This CDR3 reads CATSDFRASAYNEQFF.